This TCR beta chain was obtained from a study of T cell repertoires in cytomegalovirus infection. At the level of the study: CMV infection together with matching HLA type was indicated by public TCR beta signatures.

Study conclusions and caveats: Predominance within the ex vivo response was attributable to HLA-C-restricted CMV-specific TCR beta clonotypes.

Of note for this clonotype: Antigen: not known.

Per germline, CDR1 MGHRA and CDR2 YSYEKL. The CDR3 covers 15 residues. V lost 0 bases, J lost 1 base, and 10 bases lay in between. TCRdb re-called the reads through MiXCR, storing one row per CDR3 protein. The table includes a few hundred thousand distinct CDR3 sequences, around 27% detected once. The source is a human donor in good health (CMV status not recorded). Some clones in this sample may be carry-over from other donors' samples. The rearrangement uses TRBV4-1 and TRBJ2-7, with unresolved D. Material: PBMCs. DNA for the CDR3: TGCGCCAGCAGCCAAGATGACAAGGGTTCCTACGAGCAGTACTTC. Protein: CASSQDDKGSYEQYF.